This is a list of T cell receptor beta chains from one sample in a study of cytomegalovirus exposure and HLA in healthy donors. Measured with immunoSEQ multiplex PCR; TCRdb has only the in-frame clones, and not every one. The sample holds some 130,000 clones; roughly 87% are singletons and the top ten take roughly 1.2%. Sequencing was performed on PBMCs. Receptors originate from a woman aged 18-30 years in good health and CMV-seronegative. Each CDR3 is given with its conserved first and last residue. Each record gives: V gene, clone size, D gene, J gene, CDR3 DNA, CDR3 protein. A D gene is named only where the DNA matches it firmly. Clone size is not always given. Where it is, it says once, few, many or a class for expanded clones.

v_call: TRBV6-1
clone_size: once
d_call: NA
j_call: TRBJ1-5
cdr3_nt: TGTGCCAGCAGTGGATTTCCCGGCCAGGGTTGGCAGCCCCAGCATTTT
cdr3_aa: CASSGFPGQGWQPQHF

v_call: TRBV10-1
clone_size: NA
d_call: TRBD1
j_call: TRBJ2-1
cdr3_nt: TGCGCCAGCAGTGGACCGGGACAGGGATGGAATGAGCAGTTCTTC
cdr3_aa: CASSGPGQGWNEQFF

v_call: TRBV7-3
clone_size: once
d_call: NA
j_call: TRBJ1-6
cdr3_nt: TGTGCCAGCAGCTTATTGGGGGGGTTTGGATCACCCCTCCACTTT
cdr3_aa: CASSLLGGFGSPLHF

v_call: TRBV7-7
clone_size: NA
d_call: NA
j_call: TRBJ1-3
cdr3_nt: TGTGCTAGCAGCTTAGGAGGGATTGGGAACACCATATATTTT
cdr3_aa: CASSLGGIGNTIYF

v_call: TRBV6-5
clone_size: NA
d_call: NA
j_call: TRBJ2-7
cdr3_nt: TGTGCCAGCAGTTACAGGGGATCGACGCGCGAGCAGTACTTC
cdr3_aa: CASSYRGSTREQYF

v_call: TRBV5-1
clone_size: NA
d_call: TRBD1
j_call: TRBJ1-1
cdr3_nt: TGCGCCAGCAGCTTGACCGGGACAGGAATAATGAACACTGAAGCTTTCTTT
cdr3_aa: CASSLTGTGIMNTEAFF

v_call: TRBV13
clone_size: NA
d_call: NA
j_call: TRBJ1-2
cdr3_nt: TGTGCCAGCAACCCTCTCGGGGACTATGGCTACACCTTC
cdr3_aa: CASNPLGDYGYTF

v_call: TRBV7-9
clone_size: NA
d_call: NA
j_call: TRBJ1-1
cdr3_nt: TGTGCCAGCAGGCCGGGACTTGATTGGACTGAAGCTTTCTTT
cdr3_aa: CASRPGLDWTEAFF

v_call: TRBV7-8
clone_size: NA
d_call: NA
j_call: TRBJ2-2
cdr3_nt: TGTGCCAGCAGCCACGGACAGTACACCGGGGAGCTGTTTTTT
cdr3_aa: CASSHGQYTGELFF

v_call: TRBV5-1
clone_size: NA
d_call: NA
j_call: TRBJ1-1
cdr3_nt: TGCGCCAGCAGCAACGGGGGGGCGAACACTGAAGCTTTCTTT
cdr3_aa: CASSNGGANTEAFF

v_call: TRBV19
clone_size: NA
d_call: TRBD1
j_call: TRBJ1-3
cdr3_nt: TGTGCCAGTAGTCCCGGGACAGCCTCTGGAAACACCATATATTTT
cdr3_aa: CASSPGTASGNTIYF

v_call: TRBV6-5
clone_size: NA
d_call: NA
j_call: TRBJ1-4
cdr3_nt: TGTGCCAGCAGTTACAACCCCTCAGGGGTGGGTGAAAAACTGTTTTTT
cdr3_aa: CASSYNPSGVGEKLFF

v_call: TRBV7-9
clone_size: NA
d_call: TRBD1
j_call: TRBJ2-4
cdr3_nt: TGTGCCAGCAGCACAGCCGGGACAGAAAACATTCAGTACTTC
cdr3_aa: CASSTAGTENIQYF

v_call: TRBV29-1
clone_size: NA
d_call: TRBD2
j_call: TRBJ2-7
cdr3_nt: TGCAGCGTTATCACAGGGACTAGCGAGCAGTACTTC
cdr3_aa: CSVITGTSEQYF

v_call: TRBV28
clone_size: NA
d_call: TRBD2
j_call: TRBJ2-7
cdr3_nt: TGTGCCAGCAGTATCCCATCTATGACTAGCGGGGTCAACGAGCAGTACTTC
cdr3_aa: CASSIPSMTSGVNEQYF

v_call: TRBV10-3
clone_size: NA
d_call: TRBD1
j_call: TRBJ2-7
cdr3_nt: TGTGCCATCAGTGAGTCGGGCAGGGGGCCTGAAACCTACGAGCAGTACTTC
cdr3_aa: CAISESGRGPETYEQYF

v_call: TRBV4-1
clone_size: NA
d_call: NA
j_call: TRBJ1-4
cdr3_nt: TGCGCCAGCAGCGCACCCGCAACGCCTGAGGACCGGGGGGAGGAAAAACTGTTTTTT
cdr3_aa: CASSAPATPEDRGEEKLFF

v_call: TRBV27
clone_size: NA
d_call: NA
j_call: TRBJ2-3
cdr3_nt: TGTGCCAGCAGTTTTTGGGACAACACAGATACGCAGTATTTT
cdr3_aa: CASSFWDNTDTQYF

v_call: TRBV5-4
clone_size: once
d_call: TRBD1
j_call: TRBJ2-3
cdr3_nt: TGTGCCAGCAGCTTGGACCCGGGACAGGTCACGCAGTATTTT
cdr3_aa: CASSLDPGQVTQYF

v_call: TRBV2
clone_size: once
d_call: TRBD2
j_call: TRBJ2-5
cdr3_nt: TGTGCCAGCAGTTATAGCGCGGGGGAAGAGACCCAGTACTTC
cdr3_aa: CASSYSAGEETQYF

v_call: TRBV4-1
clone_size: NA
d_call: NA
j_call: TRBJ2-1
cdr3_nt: TGCGCCAGCAGCCCTTCCTCAGGGAATGAGCAGTTCTTC
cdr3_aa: CASSPSSGNEQFF

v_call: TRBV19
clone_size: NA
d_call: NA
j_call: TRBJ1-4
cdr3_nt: TGTGCCAGTAGTATAGATCGAGGAGAAAAACTGTTTTTT
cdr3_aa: CASSIDRGEKLFF

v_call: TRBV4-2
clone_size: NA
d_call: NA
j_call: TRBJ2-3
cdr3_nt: TGTGCCAGCAGCCAAGTGGAAGGGGCTACAGATACGCAGTATTTT
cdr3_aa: CASSQVEGATDTQYF

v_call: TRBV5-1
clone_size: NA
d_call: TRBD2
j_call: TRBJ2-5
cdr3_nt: TGCGCCAGCTCGCCGCGGGGGGCCTCCCAAGAGACCCAGTACTTC
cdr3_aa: CASSPRGASQETQYF

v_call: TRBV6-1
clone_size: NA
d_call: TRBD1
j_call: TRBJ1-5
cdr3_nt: TGTGCCAGCCACCCAGGGGGAGATAGCAATCAGCCCCAGCATTTT
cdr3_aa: CASHPGGDSNQPQHF

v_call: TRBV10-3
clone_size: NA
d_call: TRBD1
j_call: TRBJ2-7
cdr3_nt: TGTGCCATCAGCGGTAACCGGGACAGTCTCGACGAGCAGTACTTC
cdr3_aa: CAISGNRDSLDEQYF

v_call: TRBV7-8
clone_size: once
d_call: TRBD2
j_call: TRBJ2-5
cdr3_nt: TGTGCCAGCAGCTCCGTGGGGGGGACTGAAGAGACCCAGTACTTC
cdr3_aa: CASSSVGGTEETQYF

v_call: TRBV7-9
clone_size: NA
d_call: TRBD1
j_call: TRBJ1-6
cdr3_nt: TGTGCCAGCAGCAGGACCCGGACAGGGAGCAATTCACCCCTCCACTTT
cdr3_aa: CASSRTRTGSNSPLHF

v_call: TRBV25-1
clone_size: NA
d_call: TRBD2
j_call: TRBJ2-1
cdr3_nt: TGTGCCAGCGTGGGGGCTCTAGCGGGGGGCCGAGCGTATGAGCAGTTCTTC
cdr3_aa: CASVGALAGGRAYEQFF

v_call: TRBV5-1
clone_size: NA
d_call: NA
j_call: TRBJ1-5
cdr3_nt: TGCGCCAGCAGCTTGGGGGGAGACAGCAATCAGCCCCAGCATTTT
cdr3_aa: CASSLGGDSNQPQHF

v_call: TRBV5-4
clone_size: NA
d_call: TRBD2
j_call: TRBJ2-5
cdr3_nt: TGTGCCAGCAGCACCGGGACTAGCGGGGGTATCCAGTACTTC
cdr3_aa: CASSTGTSGGIQYF

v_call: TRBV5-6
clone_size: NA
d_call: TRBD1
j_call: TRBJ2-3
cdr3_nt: TGTGCCAGCAGCTCGAAGACAGGGTATTTTTTGGATACGCAGTATTTT
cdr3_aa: CASSSKTGYFLDTQYF

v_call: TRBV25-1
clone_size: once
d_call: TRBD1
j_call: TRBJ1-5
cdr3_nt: TGTGCCAGCAGTGAACCGGGACAGGGCCAGCCCCAGCATTTT
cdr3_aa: CASSEPGQGQPQHF

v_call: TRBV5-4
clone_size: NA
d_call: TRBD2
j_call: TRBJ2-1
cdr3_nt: TGTGCCAGCAGCTTGGCCGGTAAGAGCGGGGGGGCTGTAAATGAGCAGTTCTTC
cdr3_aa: CASSLAGKSGGAVNEQFF

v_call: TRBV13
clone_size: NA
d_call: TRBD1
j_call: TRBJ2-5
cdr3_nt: TGTGCGACAGGGTGGGAGACCCAGTACTTC
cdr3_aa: CATGWETQYF

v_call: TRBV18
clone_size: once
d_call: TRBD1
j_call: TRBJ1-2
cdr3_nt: TGTGCCAGCTCACCGCCCGGACAGGGGAGTGGCTACACCTTC
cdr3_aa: CASSPPGQGSGYTF

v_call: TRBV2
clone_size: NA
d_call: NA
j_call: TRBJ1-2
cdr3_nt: TGTGCCAGCAATGGGGGGACGCAGGACGTCAACTTC
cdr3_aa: CASNGGTQDVNF

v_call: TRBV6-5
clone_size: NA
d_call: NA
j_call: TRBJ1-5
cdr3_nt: TGTGCCAGCAGCGAACAGGGCAGGCCCCAGCATTTT
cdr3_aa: CASSEQGRPQHF

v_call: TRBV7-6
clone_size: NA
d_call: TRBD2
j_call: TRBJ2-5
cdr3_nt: TGTGCCAGCAGCTTAGCCCATGCGGGAGGGCAAGAGACCCAGTACTTC
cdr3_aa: CASSLAHAGGQETQYF

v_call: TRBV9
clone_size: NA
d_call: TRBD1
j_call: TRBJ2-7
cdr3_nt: TGTGCCAGCAGCGTAGCCGGGACAGGGAATCAGGAGCAGTACTTC
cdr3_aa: CASSVAGTGNQEQYF

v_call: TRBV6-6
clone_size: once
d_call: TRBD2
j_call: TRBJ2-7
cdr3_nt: TGTGCCAGCGTTGCGGGGGTGGACTACGAGCAGTACTTC
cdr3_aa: CASVAGVDYEQYF

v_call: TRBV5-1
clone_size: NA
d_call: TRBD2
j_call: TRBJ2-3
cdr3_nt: TGCGCCAGCGCCTCCGGGGCTAGCGGGAGCACAGATACGCAGTATTTT
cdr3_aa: CASASGASGSTDTQYF

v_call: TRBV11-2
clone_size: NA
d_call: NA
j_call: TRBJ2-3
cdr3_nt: TGTGCCAGCAAGCGGGTAGCTAGCACAGATACGCAGTATTTT
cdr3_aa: CASKRVASTDTQYF

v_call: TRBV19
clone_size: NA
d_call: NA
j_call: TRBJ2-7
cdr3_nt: TGTGCCAGTAGTAAGGAGGGCCCGATGGGGTCCTACGAGCAGTACTTC
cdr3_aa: CASSKEGPMGSYEQYF

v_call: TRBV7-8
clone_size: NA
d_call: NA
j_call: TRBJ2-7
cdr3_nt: TGTGCCAGCAGCTTAGCTGGAGGCAACGAGCAGTACTTC
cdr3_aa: CASSLAGGNEQYF

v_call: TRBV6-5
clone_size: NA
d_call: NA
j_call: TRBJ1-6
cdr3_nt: TGTGCCAGCAGTTACTTCCATCAGGGTAGGGATTCACCCCTCCACTTT
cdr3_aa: CASSYFHQGRDSPLHF

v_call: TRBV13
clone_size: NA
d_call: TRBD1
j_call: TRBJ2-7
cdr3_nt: TGTGCCAGCAGCCCCCGGGACAGATACGAGCAGTACTTC
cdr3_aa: CASSPRDRYEQYF

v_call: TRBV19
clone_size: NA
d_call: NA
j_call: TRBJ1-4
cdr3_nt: TGTGCCAGTAAAGGGGCCGCAACTAATGAAAAACTGTTTTTT
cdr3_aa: CASKGAATNEKLFF

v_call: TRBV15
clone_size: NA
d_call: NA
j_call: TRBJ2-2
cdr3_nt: TGTGCCACCAGCAGTCAAAAAACCGGGGAGCTGTTTTTT
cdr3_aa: CATSSQKTGELFF

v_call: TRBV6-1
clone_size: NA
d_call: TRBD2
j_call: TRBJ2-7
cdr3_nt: TGTGCCAGCAGTGAGCCTGCGGGGGGGCTGGGCTACGAGCAGTACTTC
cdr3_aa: CASSEPAGGLGYEQYF

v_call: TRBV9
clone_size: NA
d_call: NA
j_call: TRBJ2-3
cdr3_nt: TGTGCCAGCAGCCCTGTAGGTAGCGGAGCCACAGATACGCAGTATTTT
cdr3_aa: CASSPVGSGATDTQYF

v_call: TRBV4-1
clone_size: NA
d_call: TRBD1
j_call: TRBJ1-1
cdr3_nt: TGCGCCAGCAGCCGCGGACAGGGTGCGGCTGAAGCTTTCTTT
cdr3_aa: CASSRGQGAAEAFF

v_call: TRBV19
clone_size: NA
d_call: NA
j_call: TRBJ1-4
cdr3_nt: TGTGCCAGTAGCGCGGGGGGGACTAATGAAAAACTGTTTTTT
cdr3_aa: CASSAGGTNEKLFF

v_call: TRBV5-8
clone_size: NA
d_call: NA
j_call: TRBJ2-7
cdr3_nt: TGTGCCAGCAGCTTCGGGTCCTACGAGCAGTACTTC
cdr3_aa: CASSFGSYEQYF

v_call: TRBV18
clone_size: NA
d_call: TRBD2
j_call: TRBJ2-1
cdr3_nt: TGTGCCAGCTCCCCTACTAGCGGGGGCAATGGTGAGCAGTTCTTC
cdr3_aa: CASSPTSGGNGEQFF

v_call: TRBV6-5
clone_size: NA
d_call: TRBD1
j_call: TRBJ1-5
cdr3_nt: TGTGCCAGCAGTTATTTGGGGACAGGGGACCATCAGCCCCAGCATTTT
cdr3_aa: CASSYLGTGDHQPQHF

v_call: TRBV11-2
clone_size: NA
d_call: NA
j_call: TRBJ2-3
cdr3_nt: TGTGCCAGCAGCTTCCTAGGGACTAGCACAGATACGCAGTATTTT
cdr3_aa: CASSFLGTSTDTQYF

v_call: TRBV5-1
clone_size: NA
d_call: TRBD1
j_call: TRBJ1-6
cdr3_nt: TGCGCCAGCAGCTTGGCCCAGGGGGCTGGTTCACCCCTCCACTTT
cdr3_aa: CASSLAQGAGSPLHF

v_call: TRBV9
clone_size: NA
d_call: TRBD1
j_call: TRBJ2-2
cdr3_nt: TGTGCCAGCAGCGTACAGGGGGCGTTCGGCATCGCCGGGGAGCTGTTTTTT
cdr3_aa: CASSVQGAFGIAGELFF

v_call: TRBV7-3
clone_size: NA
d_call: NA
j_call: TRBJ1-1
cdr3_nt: TGTGCCAGCAGCTTAAGCGCGGGGAACACTGAAGCTTTCTTT
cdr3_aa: CASSLSAGNTEAFF